This T cell receptor beta chain originates from a study of blood T cells in healthy people across ages. Primed by a sample-barcoded 5' primer and a J-beta primer mix, a second PCR proceeded for roughly 6 to 12 cycles. Each CDR3 protein gets one entry after TCRdb re-called the 5' RACE reads with MiXCR. The sample has 850,000 to 1,000,000 distinct CDR3 sequences; about 53% are singletons. Germline values: CDR1 MDHEN, CDR2 SYDVKM. The CDR3 extends over 16 amino acids. The V call is TRBV28, the J call TRBJ2-1; no definite D call. The J call may be in error: the DNA end matches TRBJ2-7 better. This clonotype was sampled from a woman aged 55-69 years in good health. Sequencing was done on a sample of blood. The CDR3 nucleotides are TGTGCCAGCAGCTCTCCTAGGTCGAGCTCCTACAATGAGCAGTACTTC. This translates into CASSSPRSSSYNEQYF.